Below, 5 T cell receptor beta chains from the same sample are listed, as sequenced in a study of blood T cell repertoires in COVID-19. The assay was immunoSEQ multiplex PCR, and TCRdb's table has in-frame clones only and misses some. The sample has a few hundred thousand clones; about 92% are singletons. Sequenced material: PBMCs or T cells enriched from blood (not recorded which). These receptors were obtained from a man between 18 and 29 years old who had recovered from COVID-19.

The V and J genes are TRBV3-1 (or the pseudogene TRBV3-2) and TRBJ1-6, with D unresolved. Germline lookup yields CDR1 LGHDT and CDR2 YNNKEL (reference sequence). The V end lost 2 bases, the J end lost 5 bases, and 10 bases lay between the germline ends. This CDR3 region has 15 residues. In DNA, the CDR3 is TGTGCCAGCAGCCAACGTGGCGGGGATAATTCACCCCTCCACTTT. Amino acid sequence: CASSQRGGDNSPLHF.

The chain employs TRBV9 and TRBJ1-2, with a possible D match to TRBD1 (6 bases). Germline CDR1 and CDR2: SGDLS and YYNGEE. Trimming shortened V by 3 bases and J by 2 bases, and 8 bases separated the two germline ends. The CDR3 consists of 13 residues. The CDR3 DNA reads TGTGCCAGCAGCGATACAGGGAACTATGGCTACACCTTC. Its translation: CASSDTGNYGYTF.

The chain uses TRBV6-5 and TRBJ1-2; TRBD1 might be the D (6 bases). CDR1 is MNHEY, CDR2 SVGAGI, per germline. Deletions cut 5 bases from V and 8 bases from J, with 15 bases between. This CDR3 region has 13 residues. The chain's CDR3 is CASSKRGLGGYTF. In nucleotides, the CDR3 is TGTGCCAGCAGTAAAAGGGGGTTAGGAGGCTACACCTTC.

The chain combines TRBV28 with TRBJ1-1; D may be TRBD1 (6 bases). V gave up 3 bases and J gave up 10 bases, with 15 bases separating them. Germline V gene data show CDR1 as MDHEN and CDR2 as SYDVKM. The CDR3 has 13 amino acids. For the CDR3, the DNA is TGTGCCAGCAGTTTCAGCGCAGGGGTGGGAGCTTTCTTT. This translates into CASSFSAGVGAFF.

This rearrangement joins TRBV2 to TRBJ1-5; TRBD1 might be the D (6 bases). V shed 5 bases and J shed 3 bases, with 11 bases lying between them. Germline CDR1 and CDR2: SNHLY and FYNNEI. This CDR3 is 14 amino acids long. CDR3 amino acids: CASSSGTPNQPQHF. The CDR3 DNA is TGTGCCAGCAGTTCCGGGACACCCAATCAGCCCCAGCATTTT.